This T cell receptor beta chain was identified in a study of cytomegalovirus exposure and HLA in healthy donors. The wider study: A prior analysis found more than 90 million unique TCR beta sequences from approximately 200 million T cells.

There are 15 residues in the CDR3. The germline gives CDR1 SGHRS, CDR2 YFSETQ. The PCR ran on 60 Vbeta and 13 Jbeta primers. Authors' methods: Later, an analysis found about 80 million unique TCR beta chains, and around 10 million of these were shared. Produced via immunoSEQ multiplex PCR; TCRdb's table is partial and in-frame only. V, J and clone size were drawn from that table, and D and trimming were deduced from the DNA. In the table there are 130,000 or so clones, around 83% of which are singletons. About this clone: One end of the junction is discordant with germline, which a read error may explain.

The sample was PBMCs. This rearrangement joins TRBV5-1 to TRBJ2-5, with D possibly TRBD2 on 6 matching bases. This TCR was sampled from a woman aged 50 to 60 in good health and CMV-seropositive. Here the CDR3 DNA reads TGCGCCAACAGCTTGGGGACTGCACTTCCCGAGACCCAGTACTTC. Translating it yields CANSLGTALPETQYF.